The clone carrying this T cell receptor (beta chain) came up once. The CDR3 length is 13 residues. J was trimmed by 7 bases and V by 2 bases; bases with no gene match: 2. The germline V gene encodes CDR1 MNHEY and CDR2 SVGAGI. The sample is drawn from a study of cytomegalovirus exposure and HLA in healthy donors. Vbeta (60) and Jbeta (13) primers were used in the PCR. Assay used: immunoSEQ multiplex PCR; TCRdb lists only in-frame clones, some missing. The top ten clones hold 1.6% of a sample with fewer than 140,000 clones, 80% to 90% of them seen once. The sequencing input was PBMCs. The V and J genes are TRBV6-5 and TRBJ2-4, with TRBD2 matching 7 bases. This sequence was found in a man in his forties or fifties in good health and CMV-seronegative. The CDR3 DNA reads TGTGCCAGCAGTTACGGGGGAGGGAACATTCAGTACTTC. Translating it yields CASSYGGGNIQYF.